Each of the 5 T cell receptor beta chains below was sequenced from the same sample in a study of cytomegalovirus exposure and HLA in healthy donors. It was with 60 Vbeta and 13 Jbeta primers that the PCR ran. Sequenced by immunoSEQ multiplex PCR; TCRdb stores in-frame clones only, minus some. The sample yields some 130,000 clones, about 83% seen once. Sequencing was done on a sample of PBMCs. These receptor sequences come from a woman in her thirties in good health and CMV-seronegative.

The V and J genes are TRBV2 and TRBJ2-1; D unclear. This CDR3 has 13 amino acids. Trimming shortened V by 8 bases and J by 7 bases, and 15 bases separated the two germline ends. Germline-derived CDR1 and CDR2 are SNHLY and FYNNEI. In DNA form, the CDR3 reads TGTGCCAGCCTACTCAATAGTATGAATGAGCAGTTCTTC. It specifies CASLLNSMNEQFF.

This clone was observed a few times. The chain carries TRBV4-1 and TRBJ2-3; 8 nucleotides agree with TRBD1. CDR3 length: 16 residues. Trimming cost V 2 bases and J 3 bases; bases outside gene matches: 7. The germline V gene encodes CDR1 MGHRA and CDR2 YSYEKL. The CDR3 DNA follows: TGCGCCAGCAGCCAACGTGGACAGGGCGTTACAGATACGCAGTATTTT. Protein: CASSQRGQGVTDTQYF.

A single count supports this clone. The chain uses TRBV5-1 and TRBJ2-2; D is possibly TRBD2 (6 bases). V lost 4 bases to trimming and J lost 3 bases, with 7 bases between them. Germline CDR1 is SGHRS and CDR2 is YFSETQ. This CDR3 spans 13 amino acids. The CDR3 region has the DNA TGCGCCAGCAGCGCGGGACACACCGGGGAGCTGTTTTTT. It encodes CASSAGHTGELFF.

The rearrangement joins TRBV6-4 to TRBJ1-2; 7 bases fit TRBD1. This CDR3 is built from 14 residues. The junction had 9 bases not matched to a gene; V was cut back by 5 bases and J by 6 bases. The germline V gene has CDR1 MRHNA and CDR2 SNTAGT. The chain's CDR3 is CASSPGGQSDGYTF. For the CDR3, the DNA is TGTGCCAGCAGTCCCGGGGGACAGAGCGATGGCTACACCTTC.

V and J are TRBV6-5 and TRBJ2-5; TRBD2 aligns across 12 bases. J lost 7 bases, V lost 6 bases, and 9 bases had no gene match. The CDR3 has 15 amino acids. Per germline, CDR1 MNHEY and CDR2 SVGAGI. The CDR3 is CASSRGLAGSVTQYF. In DNA form, the CDR3 reads TGTGCCAGCAGCCGGGGACTAGCGGGTTCAGTGACCCAGTACTTC.